This T cell receptor beta chain was recorded in a study of cytomegalovirus exposure and HLA in healthy donors. Researchers ran the PCR with 60 Vbeta and 13 Jbeta primers. Measured with immunoSEQ multiplex PCR; TCRdb has only the in-frame clones, and not every one. The sample gives roughly 150,000 clones, 79% of which show up once; 6.5% to 8% is in the top ten. Of note for this clone: Its specificity is not known.

Study-wide results and limits: Three chains tied to CMV proved CMV antigen-specific in vitro.

J was trimmed by 2 bases and V by 10 bases; bases with no gene match: 11. This CDR3 comprises 16 residues. Germline V gene data show CDR1 as MNHNY and CDR2 as SVGAGI (reference sequence). The specimen was PBMCs. The TCR sequence derives from a man aged 40-55 years in good health and CMV-seropositive. The chain recombines TRBV6-6 with TRBJ1-4; 9 bases fit TRBD1. The CDR3 DNA is TGTGCCACCTTACAGGGGGCGCGGGATACTAATGAAAAACTGTTTTTT. Protein: CATLQGARDTNEKLFF.